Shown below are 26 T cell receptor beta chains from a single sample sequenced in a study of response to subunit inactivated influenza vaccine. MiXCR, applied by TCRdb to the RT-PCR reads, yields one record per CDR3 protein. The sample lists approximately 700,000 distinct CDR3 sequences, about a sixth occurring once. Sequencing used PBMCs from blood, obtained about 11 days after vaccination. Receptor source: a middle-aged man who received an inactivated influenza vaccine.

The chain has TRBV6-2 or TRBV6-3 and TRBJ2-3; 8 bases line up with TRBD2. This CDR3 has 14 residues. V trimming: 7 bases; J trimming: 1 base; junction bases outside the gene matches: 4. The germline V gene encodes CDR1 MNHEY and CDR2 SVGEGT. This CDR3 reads CASNEAGGTDTQYF. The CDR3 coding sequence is TGTGCCAGCAACGAAGCGGGGGGCACAGATACGCAGTATTTT.

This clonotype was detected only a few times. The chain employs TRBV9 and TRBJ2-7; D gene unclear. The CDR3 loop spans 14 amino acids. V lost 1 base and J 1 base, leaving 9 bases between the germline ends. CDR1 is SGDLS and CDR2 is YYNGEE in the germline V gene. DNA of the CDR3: TGTGCCAGCAGCGTACAGCGAGAGTCCTACGAGCAGTACTTC. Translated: CASSVQRESYEQYF. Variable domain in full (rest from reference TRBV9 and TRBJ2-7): DSGVTQTPKHLITATGQRVTLRCSPRSGDLSVYWYQQSLDQGLQFLIQYYNGEERAKGNILERFSAQQFPDLHSELNLSSLELGDSALYFCASSVQRESYEQYFGPGTRLTVT.

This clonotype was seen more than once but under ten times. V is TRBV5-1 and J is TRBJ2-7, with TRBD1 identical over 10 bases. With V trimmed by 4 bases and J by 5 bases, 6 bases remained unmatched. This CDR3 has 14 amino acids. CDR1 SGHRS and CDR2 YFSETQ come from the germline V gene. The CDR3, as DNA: TGCGCCAGCAGCCGGGGACAGGGGTTTAACGAGCAGTACTTC. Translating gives CASSRGQGFNEQYF.

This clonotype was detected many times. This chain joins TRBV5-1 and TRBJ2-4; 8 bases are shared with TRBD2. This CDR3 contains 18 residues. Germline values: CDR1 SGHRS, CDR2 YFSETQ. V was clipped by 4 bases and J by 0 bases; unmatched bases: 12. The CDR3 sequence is CASSTGGSATTAKNIQYF. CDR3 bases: TGCGCCAGCAGCACGGGAGGGTCCGCTACTACAGCCAAAAACATTCAGTACTTC.

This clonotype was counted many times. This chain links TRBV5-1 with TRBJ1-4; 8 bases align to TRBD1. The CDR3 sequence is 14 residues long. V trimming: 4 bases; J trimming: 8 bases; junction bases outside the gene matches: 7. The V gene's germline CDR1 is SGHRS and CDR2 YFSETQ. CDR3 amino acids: CASSPGQGNEKLFF. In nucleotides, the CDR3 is TGCGCCAGCAGCCCCGGACAGGGTAACGAAAAACTGTTTTTT. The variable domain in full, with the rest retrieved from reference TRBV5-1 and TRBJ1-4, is KAGVTQTPRYLIKTRGQQVTLSCSPISGHRSVSWYQQTPGQGLQFLFEYFSETQRNKGNFPGRFSGRQFSNSRSEMNVSTLELGDSALYLCASSPGQGNEKLFFGSGTQLSVL.

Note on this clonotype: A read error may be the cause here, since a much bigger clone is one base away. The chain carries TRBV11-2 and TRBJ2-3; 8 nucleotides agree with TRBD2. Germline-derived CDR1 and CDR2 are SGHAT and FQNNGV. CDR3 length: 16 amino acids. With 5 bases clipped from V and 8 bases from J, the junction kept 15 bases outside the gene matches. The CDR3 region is CASSVPFGRGRVTQYF. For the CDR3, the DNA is TGTGCCAGCAGCGTCCCCTTCGGGAGGGGGAGGGTTACGCAGTATTTT.

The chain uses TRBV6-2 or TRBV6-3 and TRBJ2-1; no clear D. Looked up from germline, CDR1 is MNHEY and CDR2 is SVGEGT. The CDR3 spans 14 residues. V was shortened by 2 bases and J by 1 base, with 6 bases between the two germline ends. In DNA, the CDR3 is TGTGCCAGCAGTTACCCGCCGTCCTACAATGAGCAGTTCTTC. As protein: CASSYPPSYNEQFF.

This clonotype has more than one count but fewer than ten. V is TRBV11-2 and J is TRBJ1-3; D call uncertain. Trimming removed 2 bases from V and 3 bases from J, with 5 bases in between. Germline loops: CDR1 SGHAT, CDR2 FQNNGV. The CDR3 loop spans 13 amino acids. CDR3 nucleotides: TGTGCCAGCAGCTTACTTTATGGAAACACCATATATTTT. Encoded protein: CASSLLYGNTIYF.

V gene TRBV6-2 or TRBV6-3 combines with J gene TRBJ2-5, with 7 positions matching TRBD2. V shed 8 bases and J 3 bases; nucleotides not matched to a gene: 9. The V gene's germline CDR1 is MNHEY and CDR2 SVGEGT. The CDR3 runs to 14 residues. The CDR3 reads CASLNREAEETQYF. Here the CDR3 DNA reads TGTGCCAGCCTAAACCGGGAGGCGGAAGAGACCCAGTACTTC.

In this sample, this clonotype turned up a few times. For the CDR3, the DNA is TGTGCCAGCAGCGGACTACGGTACAATGAGCAGTTCTTC. This encodes CASSGLRYNEQFF. The chain joins TRBV12-3 or TRBV12-4 to TRBJ2-1; D is perhaps TRBD2 (6 bases). The CDR3 extends over 13 amino acids. The V gene lost 6 bases and the J gene lost 4 bases, with 10 bases spanning the gap.

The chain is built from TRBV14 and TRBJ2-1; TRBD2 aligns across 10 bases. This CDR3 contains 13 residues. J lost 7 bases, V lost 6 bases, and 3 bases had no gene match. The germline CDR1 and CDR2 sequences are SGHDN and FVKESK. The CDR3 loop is CASSKTSGNEQFF. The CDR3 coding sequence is TGTGCCAGCAGTAAGACTAGCGGGAATGAGCAGTTCTTC.

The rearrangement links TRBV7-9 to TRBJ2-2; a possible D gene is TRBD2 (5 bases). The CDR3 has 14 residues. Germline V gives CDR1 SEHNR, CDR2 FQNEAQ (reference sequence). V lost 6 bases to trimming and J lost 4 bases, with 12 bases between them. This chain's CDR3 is CASRKVDFTGELFF. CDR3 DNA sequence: TGTGCCAGCAGAAAAGTGGACTTCACCGGGGAGCTGTTTTTT.

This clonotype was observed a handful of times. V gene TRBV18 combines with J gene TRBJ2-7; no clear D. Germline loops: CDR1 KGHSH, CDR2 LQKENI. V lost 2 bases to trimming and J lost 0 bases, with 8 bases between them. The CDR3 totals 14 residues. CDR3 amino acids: CASSPKQSSYEQYF. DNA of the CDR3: TGTGCCAGCTCACCAAAACAGAGCTCCTACGAGCAGTACTTC. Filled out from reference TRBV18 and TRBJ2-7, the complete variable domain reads NAGVMQNPRHLVRRRGQEARLRCSPMKGHSHVYWYRQLPEEGLKFMVYLQKENIIDESGMPKERFSAEFPKEGPSILRIQQVVRGDSAAYFCASSPKQSSYEQYFGPGTRLTVT.

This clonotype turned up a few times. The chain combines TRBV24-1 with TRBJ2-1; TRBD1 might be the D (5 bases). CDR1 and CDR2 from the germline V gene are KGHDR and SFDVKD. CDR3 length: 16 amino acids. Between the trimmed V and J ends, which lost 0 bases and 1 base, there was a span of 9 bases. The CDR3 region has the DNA TGTGCCACCAGTGATTTGTCGGCAGGGTCCTACAATGAGCAGTTCTTC. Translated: CATSDLSAGSYNEQFF.

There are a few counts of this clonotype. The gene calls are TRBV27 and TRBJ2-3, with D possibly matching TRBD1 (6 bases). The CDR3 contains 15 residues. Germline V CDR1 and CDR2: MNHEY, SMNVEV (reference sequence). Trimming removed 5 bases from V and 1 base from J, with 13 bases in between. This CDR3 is CASSPRQARTDTQYF. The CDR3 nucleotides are TGTGCCAGCAGTCCCCGACAGGCCCGCACAGATACGCAGTATTTT.

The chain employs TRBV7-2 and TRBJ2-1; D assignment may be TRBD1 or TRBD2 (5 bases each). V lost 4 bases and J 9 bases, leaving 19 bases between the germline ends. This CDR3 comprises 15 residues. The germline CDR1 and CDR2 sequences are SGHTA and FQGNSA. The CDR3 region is CASSSTPGPIVEQFF. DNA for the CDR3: TGTGCCAGCAGCTCAACTCCGGGACCCATTGTTGAGCAGTTCTTC.

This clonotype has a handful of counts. The chain's CDR3 is CASSTRGGPGELFF. As DNA, the CDR3 is TGCGCCAGCAGCACACGGGGGGGCCCGGGGGAGCTGTTTTTT. This chain links TRBV5-1 with TRBJ2-2; 8 bases match TRBD2. Germline V gene lookup returns CDR1 SGHRS and CDR2 YFSETQ. Trimming cost V 4 bases and J 8 bases; bases outside gene matches: 7. The CDR3 is made up of 14 amino acids.

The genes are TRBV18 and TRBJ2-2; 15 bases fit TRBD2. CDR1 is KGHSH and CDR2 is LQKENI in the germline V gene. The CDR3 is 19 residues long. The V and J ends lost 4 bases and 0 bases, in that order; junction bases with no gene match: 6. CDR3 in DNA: TGTGCCAGCTCACTCCTCGGGACTAGCGGGAGGCCGAACACCGGGGAGCTGTTTTTT. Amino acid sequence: CASSLLGTSGRPNTGELFF.

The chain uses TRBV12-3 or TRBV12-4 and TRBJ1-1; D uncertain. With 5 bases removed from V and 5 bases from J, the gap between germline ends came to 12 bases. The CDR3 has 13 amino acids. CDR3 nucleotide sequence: TGTGCCAGCAGTACCCTTTTCGGAACTGAAGCTTTCTTT. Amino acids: CASSTLFGTEAFF.

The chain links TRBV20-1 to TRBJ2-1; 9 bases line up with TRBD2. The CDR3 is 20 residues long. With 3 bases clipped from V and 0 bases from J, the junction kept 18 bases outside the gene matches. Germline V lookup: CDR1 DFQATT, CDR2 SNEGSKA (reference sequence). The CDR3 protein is CSASPRRSSGIHSSYNEQFF. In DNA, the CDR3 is TGCAGTGCTAGCCCCCGGCGGTCTAGCGGGATCCATTCCTCCTACAATGAGCAGTTCTTC.

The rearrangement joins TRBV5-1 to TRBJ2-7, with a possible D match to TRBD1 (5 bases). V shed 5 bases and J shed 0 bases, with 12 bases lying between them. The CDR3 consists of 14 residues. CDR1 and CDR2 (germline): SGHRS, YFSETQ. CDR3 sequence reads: CASSRGDTSYEQYF. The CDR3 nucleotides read TGCGCCAGCAGTAGGGGCGACACCTCCTACGAGCAGTACTTC. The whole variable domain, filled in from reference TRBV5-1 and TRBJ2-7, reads KAGVTQTPRYLIKTRGQQVTLSCSPISGHRSVSWYQQTPGQGLQFLFEYFSETQRNKGNFPGRFSGRQFSNSRSEMNVSTLELGDSALYLCASSRGDTSYEQYFGPGTRLTVT.

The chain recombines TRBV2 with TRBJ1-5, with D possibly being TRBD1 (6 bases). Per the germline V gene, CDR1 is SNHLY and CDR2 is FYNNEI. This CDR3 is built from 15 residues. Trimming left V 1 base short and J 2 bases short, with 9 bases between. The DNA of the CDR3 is TGTGCCAGCAGTGAAGTGGGGGGCGGCAATCAGCCCCAGCATTTT. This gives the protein CASSEVGGGNQPQHF.

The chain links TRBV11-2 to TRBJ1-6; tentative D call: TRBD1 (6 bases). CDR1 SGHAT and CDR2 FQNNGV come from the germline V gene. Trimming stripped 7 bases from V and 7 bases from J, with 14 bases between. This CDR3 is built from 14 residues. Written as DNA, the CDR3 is TGTGCCAGCAAGGGGACACATCTAAATTCACCCCTCCACTTT. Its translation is CASKGTHLNSPLHF.

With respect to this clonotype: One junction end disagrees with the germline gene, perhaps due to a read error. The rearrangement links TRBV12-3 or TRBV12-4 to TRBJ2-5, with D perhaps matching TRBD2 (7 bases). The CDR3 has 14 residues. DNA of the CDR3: TGTGCCAGCACTAAGGGGGGGGCTCAAGAGACCAAGTACTTC. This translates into CASTKGGAQETKYF.

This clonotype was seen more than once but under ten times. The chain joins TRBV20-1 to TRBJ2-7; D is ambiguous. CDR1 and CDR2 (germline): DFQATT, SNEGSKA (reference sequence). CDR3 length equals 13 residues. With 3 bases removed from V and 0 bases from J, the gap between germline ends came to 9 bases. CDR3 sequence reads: CSASGQFSYEQYF. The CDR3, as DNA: TGCAGTGCTAGTGGGCAGTTCTCCTACGAGCAGTACTTC.

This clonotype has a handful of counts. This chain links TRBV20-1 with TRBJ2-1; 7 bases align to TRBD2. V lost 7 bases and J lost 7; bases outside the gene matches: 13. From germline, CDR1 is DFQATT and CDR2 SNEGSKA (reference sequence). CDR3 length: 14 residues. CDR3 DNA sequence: TGCAGTGGTTTACGGCGGGAGATTATGAATGAGCAGTTCTTC. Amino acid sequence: CSGLRREIMNEQFF.